This T cell receptor beta chain was sequenced for a study of shared clonotypes between healthy human individuals. Study outcomes and limitations: With a handful of donors compared, around 5.4% of naive CD4 clonotypes were shared. Non-shared clonotypes showed lower generation probabilities than clonotypes common to all four donors. The study generally estimated greater richness for naive than memory subsets.

This CDR3 region has 15 residues. The V and J ends lost 5 bases and 8 bases, in that order; junction bases with no gene match: 6. Per germline, CDR1 MGHRA and CDR2 YSYEKL. TCRdb's copy holds only in-frame clones and misses some; the assay was immunoSEQ multiplex PCR. This table has around 2.5 million clones, approximately 94% appearing once. In regard to this clone: The antigen is undetermined.

Source material: naive CD4+ T cells from PBMCs. This sample's subset: CD45RA+ positively selected. The gene calls are TRBV4-1 and TRBJ2-1, with 13 bases lining up with TRBD2. This clonotype was sampled from a man between 18 and 35 years old in good health. Some clones in this sample may be carry-over from other donors' samples. The CDR3 region has the DNA TGCGCCAGCAGCGGCCGACTAGCGGGAGGCCATGAGCAGTTCTTC. This encodes CASSGRLAGGHEQFF.